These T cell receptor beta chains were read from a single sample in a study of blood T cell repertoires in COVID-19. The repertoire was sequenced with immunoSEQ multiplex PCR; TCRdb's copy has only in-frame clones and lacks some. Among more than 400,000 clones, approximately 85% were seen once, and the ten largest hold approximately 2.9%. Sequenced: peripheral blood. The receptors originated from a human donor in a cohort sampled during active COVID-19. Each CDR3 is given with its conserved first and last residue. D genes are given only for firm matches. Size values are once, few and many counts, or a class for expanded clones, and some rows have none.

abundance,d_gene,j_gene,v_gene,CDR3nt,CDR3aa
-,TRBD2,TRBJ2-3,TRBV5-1,TGCGCCAGCAGCTTGGAACCCCGGACTAGCGGGGGCACAGATACGCAGTATTTT,CASSLEPRTSGGTDTQYF
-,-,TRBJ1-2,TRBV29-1,TGCAGCGCCAAGAGTGCGCGGGGCTACACCTTC,CSAKSARGYTF
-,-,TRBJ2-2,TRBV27,TGTGCCAGCAGCGGACATACGAACACCGGGGAGCTGTTTTTT,CASSGHTNTGELFF
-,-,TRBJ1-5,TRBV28,TGTGCCAGCAGTTTAGTTTACAGTATTAGCAATCAGCCCCAGCATTTT,CASSLVYSISNQPQHF
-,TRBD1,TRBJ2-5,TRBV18,TGTGCCAGCTCACCAGGCAGGGGGTCGGAGACCCAGTACTTC,CASSPGRGSETQYF
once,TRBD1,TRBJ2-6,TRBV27,TGTGCCAGCAGATCGTTGACAGGGGGCTGGGATGGGGCCAACGTCCTGACTTTC,CASRSLTGGWDGANVLTF
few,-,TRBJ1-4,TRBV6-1,TGTGCCAGCAGTGAGGGGCCAGATGCTGGAAAAGAAAAACTGTTTTTT,CASSEGPDAGKEKLFF
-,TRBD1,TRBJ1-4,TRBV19,TGTGCCAGTAGTCGAACAGGGGGCGATGAAAAACTGTTTTTT,CASSRTGGDEKLFF
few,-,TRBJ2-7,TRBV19,TGTGCCAGTACCTTTAGTCACAGCTCCTACGAGCAGTACTTC,CASTFSHSSYEQYF
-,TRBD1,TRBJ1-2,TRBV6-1,TGTGCCAGCAGTGAAGTTGGGTGGGGGACAGAGTCGGCTAGCTATGGCTACACCTTC,CASSEVGWGTESASYGYTF
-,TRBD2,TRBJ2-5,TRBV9,TGTGCCAGCAGCGTCACAACCGGGACTAGCGGGATGGAGACCCAGTACTTC,CASSVTTGTSGMETQYF
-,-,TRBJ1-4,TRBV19,TGTGCCAGTAGTATGGTGAGGGCAGTCGGTGAAAAACTGTTTTTT,CASSMVRAVGEKLFF
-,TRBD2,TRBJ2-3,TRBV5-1,TGCGCCAGCAGCTTGACACCGGGACTAGCGGGAGTCTACACAGATACGCAGTATTTT,CASSLTPGLAGVYTDTQYF
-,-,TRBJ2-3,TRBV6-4,TGTGCCAGCAGTGACAATAGCGTCTCAGATACGCAGTATTTT,CASSDNSVSDTQYF
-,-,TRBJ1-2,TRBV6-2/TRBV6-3,TGTGCCAGCAGTTACCTGCGGGAGCGCTATGGCTACACCTTC,CASSYLRERYGYTF
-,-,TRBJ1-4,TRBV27,TGTGCCAGCAGTTGGCGGGGTAACGAAAAACTGTTTTTT,CASSWRGNEKLFF
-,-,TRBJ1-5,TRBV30,TGTGCCTGGGATCAGGGTCAAAATCAGCCCCAGCATTTT,CAWDQGQNQPQHF
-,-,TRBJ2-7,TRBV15,TGTGCCACCAGCAGAGATAGCGGAGGGGCCTACGAGCAGTACTTC,CATSRDSGGAYEQYF
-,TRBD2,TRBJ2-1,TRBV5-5,TGTGCCAGCAGGTCTAGCGGGAACAATGAGCAGTTCTTC,CASRSSGNNEQFF
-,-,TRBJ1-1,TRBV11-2,TGTGCCAGCAGTCCCCTTCTTGGAGCGAACACTGAAGCTTTCTTT,CASSPLLGANTEAFF
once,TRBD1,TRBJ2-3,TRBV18,TGTGCCAGCTCACCAAAGACACGGGGACAGGCAGATACGCAGTATTTT,CASSPKTRGQADTQYF
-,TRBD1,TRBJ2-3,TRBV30,TGTGCCTGGAGTCCTCGGACAGGTAGCACAGATACGCAGTATTTT,CAWSPRTGSTDTQYF
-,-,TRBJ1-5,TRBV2,TGTGCCAGCAGTTTAAAGGGGAGCAATCAGCCCCAGCATTTT,CASSLKGSNQPQHF
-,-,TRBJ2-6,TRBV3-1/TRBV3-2,TGTGCCAGCAGCCTCCTAAGAACTGGGGCCAACGTCCTGACTTTC,CASSLLRTGANVLTF
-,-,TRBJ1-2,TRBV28,TGTGCCAGCAGAAATACAGGGCCTAATACTAACTATGGCTACACCTTC,CASRNTGPNTNYGYTF
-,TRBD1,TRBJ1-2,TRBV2,TGTGCCAGCAGTGAAGTAGGACAGGGGGGAGGCTACACCTTC,CASSEVGQGGGYTF
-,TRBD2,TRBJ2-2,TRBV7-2,TGTGCCAGCAGCTCTTTGACTAGCTTCACCGGGGAGCTGTTTTTT,CASSSLTSFTGELFF
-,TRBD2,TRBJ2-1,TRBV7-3,TGTGCCAGCAGCCCGAGGGGCGGGAGGGGTATCTCGGAGCAGTTCTTC,CASSPRGGRGISEQFF
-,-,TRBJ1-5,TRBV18,TGTGCCAGCTCAGGGGAGCTCAATCAGCCCCAGCATTTT,CASSGELNQPQHF
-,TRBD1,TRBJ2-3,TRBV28,TGTGCCAGCAGTTTAATCGCCGGGACAGGGGTGGATACGCAGTATTTT,CASSLIAGTGVDTQYF
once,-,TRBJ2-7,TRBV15,TGTGCCACCAGCAGAGATTTCAACTCCTACGAGCAGTACTTC,CATSRDFNSYEQYF
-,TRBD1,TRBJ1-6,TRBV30,TGTGCCTGGAGTGTTGTCACAGGGGGCCTCCCCACCCTCCACTTT,CAWSVVTGGLPTLHF
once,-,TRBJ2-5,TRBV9,TGTGCCAGCAGCGTAGGGATTAGCGCGGAGACCCAGTACTTC,CASSVGISAETQYF
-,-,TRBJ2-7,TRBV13,TGTGCCAGCAGCTTAGACAGATCGCCAGGGAATGTCGACGAGCAGTACTTC,CASSLDRSPGNVDEQYF
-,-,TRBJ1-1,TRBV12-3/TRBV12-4,TGTGCCAGCAGTTTAGGGGGGGGGACTGAAGCTTTCTTT,CASSLGGGTEAFF
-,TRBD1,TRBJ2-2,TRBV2,TGTGCCAGCAGTGAGACAGGGTTTACCGGGGAGCTGTTTTTT,CASSETGFTGELFF
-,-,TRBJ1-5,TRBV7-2,TGTGCCAGCAGCCCCAGACAGATTAATCAGCCCCAGCATTTT,CASSPRQINQPQHF
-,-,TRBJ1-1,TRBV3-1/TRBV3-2,TGTGCCAGCAGCCAGGTGAGGTCCATGAACACTGAAGCTTTCTTT,CASSQVRSMNTEAFF
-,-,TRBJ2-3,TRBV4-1,TGCGCCAGCAGCCAAGGGTTCACAGGGACAGATACGCAGTATTTT,CASSQGFTGTDTQYF
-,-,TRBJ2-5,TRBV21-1,TGTGCCAGCAGCTCCCGGACAGGGGAAAAACGAGGCCAAGAGACCCAGTACTTC,CASSSRTGEKRGQETQYF